Listed below are T cell receptor beta chains from one sample, sequenced in a study of T cells in Graves' hyperthyroidism and ophthalmopathy. One entry per CDR3 protein results from TCRdb running MiXCR on the multiplex PCR reads. The sample contains 730,000 or so distinct CDR3 sequences, approximately 19% of which appear only once. The sample was blood. These TCRs come from a woman aged 50 to 65 with Graves' hyperthyroidism that later progressed to Graves' ophthalmopathy. CDR3s include the opening cysteine and the closing phenylalanine or tryptophan. D genes are given only for firm matches. For some rows the clone size is stated as once, few or many, or as a class when expanded; others skip it.

clone_size d_call j_call v_call cdr3_nt cdr3_aa
- TRBD2 TRBJ2-7 TRBV25-1 TGTGCCAGCAGTGAGTTGGGGAGGGACTACGAGCAGTACTTC CASSELGRDYEQYF
- - TRBJ2-7 TRBV28 TGTGCCAGCACCGGGCAGGGTTCCCACGAGCAGTACTTC CASTGQGSHEQYF
- TRBD1 TRBJ2-5 TRBV25-1 TGTGCCGGAGGCGACAGGGGAGAGACCCAGTACTTC CAGGDRGETQYF
few - TRBJ1-2 TRBV20-1 TGCAGTGCTAACCCCCTCTATGGCTACACCTTC CSANPLYGYTF
few TRBD1 TRBJ1-4 TRBV5-1 TGCGCCAGCAGGACCGGGACAGGGACAACTAATGAAAAACTGTTTTTT CASRTGTGTTNEKLFF
- TRBD1 TRBJ1-2 TRBV27 TGTGCCAGCAGTCAAACCCGGACAGGCTTCGCACCTAACTATGGCTACACCTTC CASSQTRTGFAPNYGYTF
- - TRBJ2-2 TRBV20-1 TGCAGTGCTAGAGTCGTGAACACCGGGGAGCTGTTTTTT CSARVVNTGELFF
many TRBD2 TRBJ2-5 TRBV3-1 TGTGCCAGCAGCCAGGGACTAGTGGGGGGGGAGACCCAGTACTTC CASSQGLVGGETQYF
- TRBD2 TRBJ2-3 TRBV6-2/TRBV6-3 TGTGCCAGCAGTATAACTAGCGGGGGGGCGAGTTATACGCAGTATTTT CASSITSGGASYTQYF
few TRBD1 TRBJ1-1 TRBV6-9 TGTGCCAGCAGTTACCGGGGACAGGGAACGCAAGTAGCTTTCTTT CASSYRGQGTQVAFF
many TRBD1 TRBJ1-1 TRBV10-3 TGTGCCATCAGTGAGTCCGGGACAGGGGTACAGAACACTGAAGCTTTCTTT CAISESGTGVQNTEAFF
few - TRBJ1-1 TRBV14 TGTGCCAGCAGCCAGTGGACAAATCTGAACACTGAAGCTTTCTTT CASSQWTNLNTEAFF
- - TRBJ1-6 TRBV4-1 TGCGCCAGCAGCCAAAACAGGGACAATTCACCCCTCCACTTT CASSQNRDNSPLHF
few TRBD2 TRBJ2-2 TRBV6-1 TGTGCCAGCAGTGACGGGGGGGCCTTCACCGGGGAGCTGTTTTTT CASSDGGAFTGELFF
- - TRBJ2-1 TRBV6-1 TGTGCCAGCGGGCGGCGAGGCGCTGAGCAGTTCTTC CASGRRGAEQFF
few TRBD1 TRBJ2-2 TRBV10-3 TGTGCCATCAGTGTGGGACAGGGGTTCACCGGGGAGCTGTTTTTT CAISVGQGFTGELFF
- TRBD2 TRBJ2-5 TRBV5-1 TGCGCCAGCAGCTTAGGGGTCGGGACTAGCCAAGAGACCCAGTACTTC CASSLGVGTSQETQYF
many - TRBJ1-1 TRBV20-1 TGCAGTGCGCCCACCCCGGGACGGAACATGAACACTGAAGCTTTCTTT CSAPTPGRNMNTEAFF
- - TRBJ1-3 TRBV7-3 TGTGCCAGCAGTCGAATACTTGGAAACACCATATATTTT CASSRILGNTIYF
- - TRBJ2-7 TRBV7-2 TGTGCCAGCAGCTTATCGGATCCTGCTGAGGGTTCCTACGAGCAGTACTTC CASSLSDPAEGSYEQYF
few - TRBJ1-4 TRBV5-1 TGCGCCAGCAGCTTAGGTCCGGGGTCTTTGAATGAAAAACTGTTTTTT CASSLGPGSLNEKLFF
few - TRBJ2-1 TRBV12-3/TRBV12-4 TGTGCCAGCAGTCTGGAGGGGAACCCCTACAATGAGCAGTTCTTC CASSLEGNPYNEQFF
- TRBD1 TRBJ2-1 TRBV6-1 TGTGCCAGCAGTTCATGGGACAGGGGGACCTACAATGAGCAGTTCTTC CASSSWDRGTYNEQFF
few - TRBJ1-2 TRBV6-1 TGTGCCAGCAGTGCGACAGCGGGCACGATACTTAACTATGGCTACACCTTC CASSATAGTILNYGYTF
- - TRBJ1-5 TRBV19 TGTGCCAGGCCCGGTGGTGGATCAATCGGCAGGGGCTCTCATCAGCCCCAGCATTTT CARPGGGSIGRGSHQPQHF
many - TRBJ2-5 TRBV2 TGTGCCATAGACTCGGACGGCCCGGAGACCCAGTACTTC CAIDSDGPETQYF
many - TRBJ1-2 TRBV18 TGCGCCAGCAGCGCGGGGACGGATTATGGCTACACCTTC CASSAGTDYGYTF
few TRBD2 TRBJ2-1 TRBV29-1 TGCAGCGTTGAGCTAGCGGGTTACAATGAGCAGTTCTTC CSVELAGYNEQFF
many - TRBJ2-7 TRBV6-1 TGTGCCAGCATAATTGGGACGTCCTACGAGCAGTACTTC CASIIGTSYEQYF
few - TRBJ1-1 TRBV20-1 TGCAGTGCTAGAGATGGGGGGGAGACTGAAGCTTTCTTT CSARDGGETEAFF
- - TRBJ2-1 TRBV6-1 TGTGCCAGCAGTGAAGACGTAGTTAATGAGCAGTTCTTC CASSEDVVNEQFF